This T cell receptor (beta chain) is from a study of cytomegalovirus exposure and HLA in healthy donors listed by TCRdb under 2017. Study-wide context: An earlier analysis of some 500 of the donors reported 250 to 300 Gb of sequence data and more than 90 million unique TCR beta sequences from approximately 180 million T cells. Roughly 300 gigabases of sequencing data and roughly 80 million unique TCR sequences made up an early release that covered around 640 HLA-typed donors. Of the roughly 390 genotyped donors, approximately 80% fell in the genetic ancestry cluster associated with self-reported Caucasian donors. The study aimed to test whether signatures of past pathogen exposure could be identified by cataloging public T cell receptors. The study used immunosequencing to profile the T cell repertoires of around 600 subjects and linked those repertoires to cytomegalovirus serostatus. In addition to the first cohort of approximately 670 subjects, a separate validation cohort of 100 to 150 different subjects was used. To predict cytomegalovirus infection status, the study brought together high-throughput TCR immunosequencing, statistical association of individual TCRs with disease status, and machine learning. A later analysis re-examined previously published TCR beta repertoires from just over 650 donors and added high-resolution HLA genotyping to investigate patterns of TCR occurrence. In the later analysis, no new phenotypic data were used to find candidate immune exposures; instead, reliance was placed on TCR beta sequences and their occurrence across donors. To decide whether each TCR beta V gene segment behaved as functional or pseudogenic, an earlier analysis of 587 of the donors relied on high-throughput TCR beta sequencing. Donor age, sex, ethnicity and CMV serostatus were collected together with the repertoire data. A later genetic analysis took genome-wide SNP genotypes for about three fifths of the roughly 670 donors and used that subset as a discovery cohort. All discovery cohort repertoires had been generated on a single sequencing platform. HLA typing included class I and class II loci at four-digit resolution. The number of typed donors differed by locus: roughly 629-630 for A, B, C, DRB1 and DQB1; 500 to 550 for DQA1; 606 for DPA1; and around 470 for DPB1. Four to six DR-DQ haplotypes were handled as single units for association and clustering, since linkage in the cohort was strong. On average, over 200,000 unique TCR beta nucleotide sequences were sequenced per donor among some 420 genotyped donors of the cohort, with roughly 19% of those sequences being non-productive. General study outcomes and caveats: An association between a missense DCLRE1C variant and V-gene and J-gene trimming of TCR beta chains was found in a later genetic analysis and replicated in an independent cohort. A later analysis found that most CMV-associated TCR beta chains appeared HLA-restricted, with HLA associations seemingly driven largely by CMV exposure. A later genetic analysis reported fewer N-insertions in productive TCRs among donors in an Asian-associated ancestry cluster than the roughly 690-donor mean. A further reported finding was that TCR beta sequences accurately predicted the HLA-A and HLA-B alleles for most subjects in the first cohort. A cluster of highly shared sequence variants was judged likely to be a technical artifact of the sequencing pipeline. The presence/absence analyses assumed that sequencing depth was roughly uniform across donors, and that assumption may not be true. In a later analysis, HLA-associated TCR beta chains were found to be more clonally expanded and to have lower generation probabilities than equally common non-associated chains. When HLA alleles, especially DR and DQ, strongly co-occurred, TCR associations were difficult to assign to individual alleles. According to a later analysis, parvovirus B19, influenza, CMV and Epstein-Barr virus appeared linked to several top co-occurrence clusters. Because some donors lacked HLA typing at each locus, the association tests relied only on the typed subset. At a false discovery rate of 0.05, a later analysis linked some 17,000 TCR beta sequences to specific HLA alleles. Cytomegalovirus status was reported to be diagnosed by the classifier with high specificity and sensitivity in both the original and validation cohorts. According to the authors, the approach could potentially be generalized to other disease states and immunological phenotypes. In a later analysis, TCR association rates were found to vary across HLA loci, with the most associated TCRs seen for DRB1 alleles and the fewest for HLA-C alleles. In the study, around 160 TCR beta chains were listed as associated with cytomegalovirus. The earlier analysis of around 600 of the donors excluded 15 to 20 rarely observed V segments, including chromosome 9 orphons, because counts were too low. CMV serostatus was the only immune exposure information available for the cohort. Only TCR beta chains were sequenced in this cohort, and the absence of alpha or paired-chain data limited detectable features. An earlier analysis of roughly 570 of the donors showed that most TCR beta V segments appeared in productive rearrangements either about 87% or about 30% of the time, which broadly matched IMGT annotations. While some public TCRs were present in many individuals, most TCR sequences turned up only very rarely across donors. In vitro tests confirmed that a few of the cytomegalovirus-associated TCR beta chains recognize cytomegalovirus antigens. Linkage disequilibrium might explain the correlated functional status among segregating V segments, but an unknown experimental factor could not be ruled out. Some IMGT-functional V segments, including TRBV6-2 and TRBV6-3, could not be distinguished by the 87-base-pair reads and were therefore excluded.

The cysteine opens and the phenylalanine closes a CDR3 of 14 amino acids. Only the CDR3 portion is preserved as DNA: 42 bases, with reading frame beginning at the first base. CDR1 GTSNPN and CDR2 SVGIG are derived from the germline V gene (reference sequence). Trimming accounts for 0 bases at V and 5 bases at J, while the number of junction bases matched to no gene is 4. The cohort was made up of 500 to 850 healthy bone marrow donors. Cohort members were all nominally healthy when sampled, although unrecorded immune exposures were likely present. The donor tested CMV seropositive and was one of the 289 seropositive cohort members. Every donor gave a peripheral blood sample, and the peripheral blood mononuclear cells from that sample were used for TCR beta sequencing. The Qiagen DNeasy Blood Extraction Kit was used to extract genomic DNA from the blood cell samples. The library was produced with the immunoSEQ multiplex PCR assay. For the multiplex PCR, a mixture combining 60 forward primers for TCR Vbeta segments and 13 reverse primers for TCR Jbeta segments was used. The CDR3 region of rearranged TCR beta genes was amplified from genomic DNA with a multiplex PCR assay. The Illumina HiSeq System was used to sequence the amplified TCR beta libraries as 87-base-pair reads. As for the original processing: A later analysis counted approximately 76 million unique TCR beta chains across the 690 or so repertoires, and some 12 million of these chains were shared by at least two donors. Raw reads were error-corrected and collapsed into unique sequences by a nearest-neighbor algorithm in which closely related sequences were merged to remove PCR and sequencing errors. Alignment of CDR3 sequences to IMGT reference sequences was used to assign V, D and J gene segments. Each retained sequence needed at least a six-nucleotide match to both a V gene segment and a J gene segment. Rearrangements were called productive when the CDR3 lacked stop codons and stayed in frame with V and J; all others were non-productive. CDR3 was defined by IMGT convention, running from the second conserved V-encoded cysteine to the conserved J-encoded phenylalanine. The earlier analysis of a few hundred of the donors excluded sequences that lacked an unambiguous match to a single V gene segment. An earlier analysis of fewer than 650 of the donors classified V segments as functional when productive rearrangements were above 56.7% and as segregating when the standard deviation between donors was above 5%. A statistical classification framework was developed to diagnose cytomegalovirus status using the catalog of TCR beta chain sequences. In a later analysis, TCR nucleotide sequences were compared against IMGT/GENE-DB human TR gene sequences so that V and J genes could be assigned. Using the TCRdist pipeline, a later analysis assigned CDR3 sequences along with most-parsimonious VDJ recombination scenarios. In a later analysis, each TCR beta chain was defined by its CDR3 amino acid sequence together with its V-gene family, and reads without a unique V-gene family were excluded. In a later analysis, a few hundred highly shared, low-generation-probability nucleotide sequences were removed to address suspected cross-contamination and a sequencing artifact. In a later analysis, a clonal expansion index was calculated for each public chain from normalized within-repertoire ranks of inferred template counts. A later analysis computed generation probabilities with a VDJ recombination model fitted to out-of-frame rearrangements, and checked the results against IGoR. A later analysis scored TCR-TCR, TCR-HLA and TCR-CMV co-occurrence with hypergeometric tests, applying a repertoire-size bias correction to TCR pairs. False discovery rates were estimated in a later analysis by permuting HLA or CMV assignments 20 times. In a later analysis, co-occurring TCRs were grouped using DBSCAN, with TCRdist sequence similarity added in when clustering inside HLA-allele-positive subsets. For co-occurrence clustering, repertoires with fewer than 30,000 or more than 120,000 public chains were excluded, along with roughly 5 repertoires with anomalous nucleotide sharing. Sourced from immuneACCESS, this table was stored by TCRdb with only in-frame sequences that have V and J called. A share of the clones is absent; for the studies checked, an unresolved V gene accounts for under half, and the remainder has no known explanation. V, J and clone size are taken as reported in that table, and D and trimming were inferred from the DNA itself. This sample lists 180,000 or so clones; approximately 80% were detected once. In total, the top ten clones hold 1.1% to 1.5% of the sample.

In the case of this clone: Its antigen is still unknown. There are no base qualities to consult, and no much larger clone falls within one base.

The source is a girl under 18 in good health and CMV-seropositive. The chain employs TRBV30 and TRBJ1-5; TRBD1 fits 7 bases in the junction. The sequencing input was PBMCs. The DNA sequence is as follows: TGTGCCTGGAGTGTACGACAGGGTGATCAGCCCCAGCATTTT. Its coded protein is CAWSVRQGDQPQHF.